This T cell receptor (beta chain) comes out of a study of blood T cell repertoires in COVID-19. The wider study: The samples span acute and convalescent COVID-19 from the United States, Italy and Spain. Nucleic acid was either cDNA or gDNA, and it came from T cells, B-cell-depleted T cells, or PBMCs.

In the original workflow: By means of reference gene primer amplification, nucleated cell counts were estimated. Some clones are missing from TCRdb's copy, which holds only in-frame ones; the method was immunoSEQ multiplex PCR. V and J calls and clone size are as listed in that table; D and trimming were resolved from the DNA. The data contain around 150,000 clones, 90% to 95% of them singletons. This CDR3 is 13 amino acids long. V was clipped by 6 bases and J by 4 bases, with 12 bases between them. Germline V gene lookup returns CDR1 LGHDT and CDR2 YNNKEL (reference sequence). J is TRBJ1-1 and V is TRBV3-1 (or the pseudogene TRBV3-2), with D uncertain. The source material was peripheral blood. The receptor comes from a woman between 50 and 59 years old with acute or convalescent COVID-19. CDR3 sequence (DNA): TGTGCCAGCAGAATGGAGGGTGGCACTGAAGCTTTCTTT. Amino acids: CASRMEGGTEAFF.